The entry below describes one TCR beta chain. The V end was cut by 2 bases, the J end by 0 bases, with 6 bases between. Germline V gene lookup returns CDR1 SGHDT and CDR2 YYEEEE. The CDR3 has 13 amino acids. The sample originates from a study of blood T cell repertoires in COVID-19. Whole-study context: PBMCs, B-cell-depleted T cells, or T cells provided the cDNA or gDNA that made up the material.

As processed by the authors: Quantification of nucleated cells was approximated via reference gene primer amplification. Generated by immunoSEQ multiplex PCR, the TCRdb table keeps only in-frame clones and is missing some. V and J calls plus clone size are reproduced from that table; the DNA served to infer D and trimming. Found here are some 130,000 clones, 79% of them singletons; the top ten hold 3% to 4.5%. The V call is TRBV5-6, the J call TRBJ2-7; D not certain. Sequencing input: peripheral blood. The source is a man between 60 and 75 years old with acute or convalescent COVID-19. CDR3 coding DNA: TGTGCCAGCAGCTTTGGAGTCTCCTACGAGCAGTACTTC. Protein: CASSFGVSYEQYF.